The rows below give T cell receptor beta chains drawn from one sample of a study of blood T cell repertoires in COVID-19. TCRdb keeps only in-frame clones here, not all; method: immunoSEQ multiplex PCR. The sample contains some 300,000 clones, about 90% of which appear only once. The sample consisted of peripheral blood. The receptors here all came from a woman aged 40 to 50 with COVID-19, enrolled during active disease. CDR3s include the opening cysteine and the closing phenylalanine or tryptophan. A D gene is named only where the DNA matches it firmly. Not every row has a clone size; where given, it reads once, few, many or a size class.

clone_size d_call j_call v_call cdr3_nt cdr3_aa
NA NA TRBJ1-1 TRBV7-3 TGTGCCAGCAGCCACGGGGGTGGGAACACTGAAGCTTTCTTT CASSHGGGNTEAFF
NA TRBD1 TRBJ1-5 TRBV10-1 TGCGCCAGCAATGGGATCCAGGGGGGTACAAATCAGCCCCAGCATTTT CASNGIQGGTNQPQHF
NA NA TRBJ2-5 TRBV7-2 TGTGCCAGCAGCTTGCAGGGCCAAGAGACCCAGTACTTC CASSLQGQETQYF
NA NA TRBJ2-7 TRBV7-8 TGTGCCAGCAGCTCCAGGACAGTCTACGAGCAGTACTTC CASSSRTVYEQYF
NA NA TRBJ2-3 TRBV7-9 TGTGCCAGCAGCCCCCCGGGAGTGAGCACAGATACGCAGTATTTT CASSPPGVSTDTQYF
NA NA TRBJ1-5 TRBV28 TGTGCCAGCAGCCCCCATAATCAGCCCCAGCATTTT CASSPHNQPQHF
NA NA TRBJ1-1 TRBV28 TGTGCCAGCAGTAGGAGTGAGGATGAAGCTTTCTTT CASSRSEDEAFF
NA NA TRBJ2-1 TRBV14 TGTGCCAGCAGCCCGAACATGCCGGGGTCGCAGTTCTTC CASSPNMPGSQFF
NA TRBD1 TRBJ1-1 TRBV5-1 TGCGCCAGTTTGGCCGGGACAGGGAGATTAGGGTCCAGCACTGAAGCTTTCTTT CASLAGTGRLGSSTEAFF
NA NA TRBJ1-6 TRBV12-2 TGTGCAAGTCGCTTCCCCCCCCAGGGGAGCTCCTATAATTCACCCCTCCACTTT CASRFPPQGSSYNSPLHF
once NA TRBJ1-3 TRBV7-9 TGTGCCAGCAGCTTAAGGGGGTTATCGGACACCATATATTTT CASSLRGLSDTIYF
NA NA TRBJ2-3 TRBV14 TGTGCCAGCAGCTCCCTAACTCAGGATTTCACAGATACGCAGTATTTT CASSSLTQDFTDTQYF
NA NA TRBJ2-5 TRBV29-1 TGCAGCGTTAGTCCGGGTAAAGAGACCCAGTACTTC CSVSPGKETQYF